This T cell receptor beta chain derives from a study of graft-versus-host responses after intestinal transplantation. At the level of the study: Anti-thymocyte globulin was used for induction in all recipients, who then took tacrolimus and steroids for approximately 3 years.

Concerning this clone itself: Its target is not known.

TCRdb's copy holds only in-frame clones and misses some; the assay was immunoSEQ multiplex PCR. The sample has roughly 81,000 clones, around 80% seen once; the top ten hold roughly 0.8%. Findings of the study overall: Detection of GvH clones occurred in recipient marrow, and some had their first appearance in ileum or blood. Subjects displaying graft-donor T cell macrochimerism possessed elevated graft-versus-host to host-versus-graft clonal ratios inside allografts.

V was cut by 0 bases and J by 3 bases, with 9 bases left in between. The germline CDR1 and CDR2 sequences are SGHRS and YFSETQ. This CDR3 has 14 residues. Sequenced material: unstimulated CD4+ T cells sorted from spleen or lymph node cells, taken before intestinal transplant. The sequence came from a human donor who received an intestinal transplant. J is TRBJ1-1 and V is TRBV5-1; perhaps TRBD1 as D (5 bases). The CDR3: CASSLDSGYTEAFF. CDR3 DNA sequence: TGCGCCAGCAGCTTGGACTCAGGGTACACTGAAGCTTTCTTT.